The TCR beta chain under discussion was sequenced for a study of neurological immune-mediated disorders (dated by TCRdb to about 2019). Study-level background: The study compared peripheral blood TCR-beta repertoires of HTLV-I-associated myelopathy (HAM/TSP) patients, multiple sclerosis patients and healthy controls using UMI-based sequencing. Longitudinal samples, technical triplicates and paired sorted CD4+ and CD8+ T-cell subsets, alongside PBMC samples, were included among the approximately 98 TCR-beta libraries. Longitudinal HAM/TSP donors and healthy donors each had 3 time-points at intervals of about 3-45 months. The cohort comprised 60 to 75 subjects: about 14 HAM/TSP patients, 35 or so multiple sclerosis patients and approximately 20 healthy controls. Beyond this particular receptor, the publication reports: No identical CDR3 amino acid sequences were shared among expanded clones across subjects, suggesting private TCR-beta repertoires in all groups. The highest TCR clonal expansion was observed in HAM/TSP patients, whereas the lowest was observed in MS patients, even when compared with healthy controls.

Read against the paper, the sample's time point label means: longitudinal time-point 1 (baseline). Libraries from unsorted PBMCs were made from 2 million PBMCs kept in RNAlater at -80 degrees C until RNA extraction. Peripheral blood underwent Ficoll-Hypaque density gradient centrifugation to isolate PBMCs, which were then cryopreserved in liquid nitrogen. To synthesize cDNA, template-switch 5'RACE was performed with a primer carrying a 10-nucleotide random unique molecular identifier so that each TCR transcript was tagged. Over 200 million TCR-beta sequences, covering 15-18 subjects, were produced in each sequencing run. Total RNA was extracted with the RNeasy kit. TCR-beta VDJ regions were amplified with primers for the TCR constant region and the 5'RACE anchor, using the KAPA Real-time Library Amplification kit. Sample indexes and Illumina adaptors were added in a first PCR, and a second PCR then increased library yield. The roughly 650 bp TCR product was size-selected on a 2% E-gel SizeSelection system after Ampure bead purification. Library quality was checked on a Bioanalyzer, concentration was measured with Qubit, and libraries were quantified with the Kapa Library Quantification kit before pooling. An Illumina HiSeq 2500 was used to sequence the libraries paired-end at 2 x 150 bp. To increase sequence diversity, about 25-31% phiX was spiked into each library pool. The study's own analysis went as follows. Quality-filtered reads were processed with the UMI-based MiGEC pipeline, which removed over 75% of raw TCR sequences during error correction. VDJ genes were aligned to IMGT germline references, and clonotypes were defined by unique CDR3 amino acid sequence plus V-J genes. Clonal expansion, Shannon diversity and CDR3 relatedness (CalcPairwiseDistances, ClusterSamples) were evaluated with VDJtools, and phylogenetic trees were built with CLCbio workbench. Clones with at least 8 unique UMIs were defined as expanded, with this threshold being based on coefficient-of-variation modelling across technical triplicates. The public sequencing data were trimmed at Q25 with fastp and processed into clonotypes with MiXCR by TCRdb, which kept only in-frame beta chains. Duplicate CDR3 protein sequences are folded into a single record with the most common DNA and genes. TCRdb assigned the V and J calls; the authors' analysis was not used. This sample holds about 71,000 distinct CDR3 sequences; around 15% were observed only once. In total, the top ten clones hold about 4.5% of the sample.

This clonotype was seen repeatedly, ten times or more. Its specific antigen is unknown. The sample holds no much larger clone one base away, and base qualities are not on file. The sequence came from a female donor with HTLV-1-associated myelopathy (HAM/TSP). Material: PBMCs.

CDR3 sequence: CASSPGTSPGELFF. Read as DNA, the sequence is TGCGCCAGCAGCCCCGGGACTAGCCCCGGGGAGCTGTTTTTT. The chain is assembled from TRBV5-1 and TRBJ2-2; TRBD2 agrees with 9 junctional bases. Trimmed from V: 4 bases; trimmed from J: 6 bases; junction bases lacking a gene match: 4. The CDR3 numbers 14 residues from cysteine through phenylalanine. The entry retains the CDR3 DNA only, 42 bases that are in frame from base 1. The germline V gene yields SGHRS for CDR1 and YFSETQ for CDR2.